Listed below are T cell receptor beta chains from one sample, sequenced in a study of shared clonotypes between healthy human individuals. Clones were read by immunoSEQ multiplex PCR, and TCRdb kept only the in-frame ones, dropping some. The sample includes 2 million to 2.5 million clones, roughly 95% seen only once; the top ten take roughly 0.13%. Sequencing input: naive CD4+ T cells sorted from blood. These receptor sequences come from a man aged 18-30 years in good health. The CDR3 runs from the conserved cysteine through the conserved F or W. The order of the fields is J gene, V gene, CDR3 protein.

TRBJ2-7	TRBV4-3	CASSQAGLAGDEQYF
TRBJ1-1	TRBV7-9	CASSLAMASSNTEAFF
TRBJ2-1	TRBV5-6	CASSLGVGLATYNEQFF
TRBJ2-7	TRBV10-1	CASPRTSEYEQYF
TRBJ2-3	TRBV5-1	CASSSLTGISTDTQYF
TRBJ2-7	TRBV27	CASSPGRVSYEQYF
TRBJ2-7	TRBV5-1	CASSSEAYEQYF
TRBJ2-5	TRBV5-1	CASSLGPTGTETQYF
TRBJ2-6	TRBV6-1	CASSEGLGSGANVLTF
TRBJ2-2	TRBV27	CASSPRTGIGELFF
TRBJ1-4	TRBV27	CASSSTGVVGKLFF
TRBJ2-1	TRBV11-2	CASSLDLDGYNEQFF
TRBJ1-4	TRBV10-3	CAISEGTVNEKLFF
TRBJ2-5	TRBV11-1	CASSPRSSGGETQYF
TRBJ2-2	TRBV9	CASSVEPNTGELFF
TRBJ1-1	TRBV5-1	CASSGATGNTEAFF
TRBJ1-1	TRBV10-3	CAISAVVNTEAFF
TRBJ1-2	TRBV18	CASSPRGPSNYGYTF
TRBJ2-1	TRBV2	CASGQTGHNEQFF
TRBJ2-3	TRBV10-3	CAISDPGVRGADTQYF
TRBJ2-7	TRBV30	CAWTWPEQPSYEQYF
TRBJ2-7	TRBV10-3	CAISVTGYEQYF
TRBJ2-1	TRBV4-3	CASSQRSEVYNEQFF
TRBJ2-3	TRBV2	CASGDSSPTDTQYF
TRBJ1-1	TRBV7-9	CASSSQRLMNTEAFF
TRBJ2-7	TRBV14	CASSPRLETYEQYF
TRBJ1-3	TRBV11-2	CASSLNRANSGNTIYF
TRBJ2-6	TRBV5-1	CASSLISQAGANVLTF
TRBJ1-6	TRBV10-3	CAISESTGGSYNSPLHF
TRBJ2-1	TRBV25-1	CASSESGLAGALNEQFF
TRBJ1-2	TRBV28	CASSLISGGAYGYTF
TRBJ2-3	TRBV5-4	CASSVPLSTDTQYF
TRBJ1-3	TRBV27	CASRQGLFSGNTIYF
TRBJ2-5	TRBV10-3	CAISESSNQETQYF
TRBJ2-3	TRBV7-2	CASRLTSVDTQYF
TRBJ1-2	TRBV7-9	CASSPLGRANYGYTF
TRBJ2-3	TRBV18	CASSPPGQGTDTQYF
TRBJ1-2	TRBV11-2	CASSISAGANYGYTF
TRBJ1-2	TRBV29-1	CSVEVVTGYGYTF
TRBJ2-3	TRBV2	CAGSRDRNTDTQYF
TRBJ1-5	TRBV7-9	CASSSQGGDQPQHF